The present T cell receptor (beta chain) was sequenced within a study of blood T cells in healthy people across ages (dated by TCRdb to about 2015). Background on the whole study: In model experiments, roughly one uniquely barcoded TCR beta cDNA molecule per two T cells was captured by template switching. Age-related changes in TCR beta repertoire diversity were measured in the study by deep sequencing normalized with unique cDNA molecular identifiers. Donors were grouped into four age groups: young (average 16 years), middle-aged (less than 40), aged (roughly 67) and long-lived (over 80). To avoid experimental bias, donors of different ages were spread randomly across the sequencing lanes. For two donors (one aged 18 to 30 and one aged 80 or older), the study analyzed two additional independent replicas of 1 million unique cDNA reads from the same blood draw.

Of note for this clonotype: The antigen this receptor binds is unknown. Qualities for individual bases were not recorded, and no much larger clone is one base off.

Study-level results and caveats: Donor CMV infection status was unknown, potentially confounding age-related changes in expanded clonotypes. Estimates of total diversity from one million sequenced T cells were regarded as lower bounds and underestimates. Observed TCR beta diversity correlated strongly with the percentage of naive T cells measured by flow cytometry. Because profiling used bulk unsorted PBMCs, naive and antigen-experienced compartments could not be compared conclusively. Compared with the aged group, the long-lived group had more naive CD4+ T cells, fewer expanded clones and increased TCR diversity, suggesting age selection. Observed TCR beta diversity per million T cells fell roughly linearly with age, and a significant reduction was already apparent by age roughly 41.

The roughly 39 donors, aged about 6 to 90 years, were systemically healthy Caucasian individuals from Russia. Each donor gave 8 to 10 milliliters of peripheral blood, collected into EDTA-treated Vacutainer tubes. Ficoll-Paque density-gradient centrifugation was used to isolate PBMCs, with at least 6.5 million per sample. Total RNA, at least 6 micrograms per sample, was extracted from PBMCs with Trizol reagent. For every donor, flow cytometry on a PBMC aliquot measured the percentage of naive CD45RAhigh/CD27high T cells. Measured from the cysteine to the phenylalanine, the CDR3 is 15 residues long. Just CDR3 DNA is preserved here, 45 bases in frame from base 1. CDR1 and CDR2, per the germline V gene, are KGHDR and SFDVKD. V loses 3 bases of germline sequence and J loses 8 bases, and the interval between the two ends is 16 bases. The library was built by means of 5' RACE. Sequencing used an Illumina HiSeq 2500. The second PCR ran for about 6 to 12 cycles and used a J-beta primer mix along with a sample-barcoded 5' primer. A template-switch 5' adaptor carrying 12 random nucleotides introduced a unique molecular identifier onto each TCR beta cDNA molecule. Each sample yielded at least 2.5 million CDR3-containing paired-end reads. All of the RNA was converted into first-strand cDNA using the Mint cDNA synthesis kit, with a TRBC-specific oligonucleotide serving as the primer. After uracil-DNA glycosylase treatment, a first 18-cycle PCR used universal primers M1SS and BC2_uni_R on all cDNA. In the source study's methods: For normalization, 1 million high-quality reads, each with a distinct molecular identifier, were randomly selected from each sample. Instead of being binned into consensus sequences, reads that shared molecular identifiers were thrown out. MiTCR, with a Q25 quality threshold and the strictest error-elimination algorithm, was used for CDR3 identification, clonotype clustering and error correction. A nonparametric unseen species model with Euler transformation was used to estimate a lower bound on total TCR beta diversity. The public reads were reanalyzed by TCRdb: fastp trimming at Q25, MiXCR alignment, in-frame beta chains only. Rows are combined by CDR3 protein, so each entry shows the most common genes and DNA. The V and J calls and clone size come from TCRdb's table, not from the authors' own analysis. The table for this sample lists about 1.6 million distinct CDR3 sequences; roughly 30% of them were counted only once. The ten largest clones add up to approximately 10% of the sample.

Recombination linked TRBV24-1 to TRBJ2-1; possibly the D gene is TRBD2, per 7 matching bases. The receptor's source is a woman aged 25 to 39 in good health. Sequencing input: blood. In nucleotide form, the sequence is TGTGCCACCAGTGATAGGGGGGGCTTTCATCATGAGCAGTTCTTC. It translates as CATSDRGGFHHEQFF.